Here is one T cell receptor beta chain with its context. Its specificity is unknown. Germline is not matched at one junction end, which may reflect a read error. This CDR3 has 14 amino acids. Germline V CDR1 and CDR2: LNHDA, SQIVND (reference sequence). Primers included in the PCR were 60 Vbeta and 13 Jbeta primers. Clones were read by immunoSEQ multiplex PCR, and TCRdb kept only the in-frame ones, dropping some. The data hold approximately 100,000 clones, with under 80% observed a single time. These data belong to a study of cytomegalovirus exposure and HLA in healthy donors. Findings of the study overall: A later look showed TCR association rates differing by HLA locus, highest for DRB1 and lowest for HLA-C. Sequence variants that were highly shared formed a cluster that was likely a sequencing artifact.

Among the donors, all were healthy bone marrow donors. Although they were nominally healthy when sampled, donors likely had unrecorded immune exposures. The chain couples TRBV19 to TRBJ2-7; TRBD2 might be the D (5 bases). This receptor was taken from a human donor in good health. Sequenced sample: PBMCs. The CDR3 DNA reads TGTGCCAGTAGTATAACGCCTAGCTCCTCCGAGCAGTACTTC. This codes for CASSITPSSSEQYF. The whole variable domain, remainder taken from reference TRBV19 and TRBJ2-7, is DGGITQSPKYLFRKEGQNVTLSCEQNLNHDAMYWYRQDPGQGLRLIYYSQIVNDFQKGDIAEGYSVSREKKESFPLTVTSAQKNPTAFYLCASSITPSSSEQYFGPGTRLTVT.